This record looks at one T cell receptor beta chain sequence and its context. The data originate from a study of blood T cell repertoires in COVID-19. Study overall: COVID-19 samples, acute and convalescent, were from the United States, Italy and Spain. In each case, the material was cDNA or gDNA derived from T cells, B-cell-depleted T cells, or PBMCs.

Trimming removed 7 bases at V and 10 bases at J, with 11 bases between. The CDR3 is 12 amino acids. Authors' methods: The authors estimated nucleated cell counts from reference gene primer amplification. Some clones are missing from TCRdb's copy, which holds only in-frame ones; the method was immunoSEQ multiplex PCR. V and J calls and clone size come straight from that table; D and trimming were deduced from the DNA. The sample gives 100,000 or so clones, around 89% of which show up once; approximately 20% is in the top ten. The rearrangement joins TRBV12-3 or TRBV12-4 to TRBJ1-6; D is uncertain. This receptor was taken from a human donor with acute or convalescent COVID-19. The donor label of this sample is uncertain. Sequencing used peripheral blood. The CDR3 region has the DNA TGTGCCAGCAACGAGGTCGGCTCACCCCTCCACTTT. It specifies CASNEVGSPLHF.